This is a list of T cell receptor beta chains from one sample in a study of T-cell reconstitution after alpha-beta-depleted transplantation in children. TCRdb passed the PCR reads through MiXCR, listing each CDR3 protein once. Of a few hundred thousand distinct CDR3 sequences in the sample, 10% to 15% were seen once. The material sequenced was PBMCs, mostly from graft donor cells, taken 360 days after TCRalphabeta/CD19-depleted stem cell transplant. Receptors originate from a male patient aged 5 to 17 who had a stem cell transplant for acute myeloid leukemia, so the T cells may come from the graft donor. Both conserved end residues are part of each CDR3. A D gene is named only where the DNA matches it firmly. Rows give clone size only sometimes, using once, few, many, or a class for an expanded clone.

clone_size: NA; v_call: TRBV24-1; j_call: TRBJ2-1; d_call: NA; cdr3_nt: TGTGCCACCAGTGATTTGTGGGGGATCGGCGCGGGTGAGCAGTTCTTC; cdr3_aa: CATSDLWGIGAGEQFF
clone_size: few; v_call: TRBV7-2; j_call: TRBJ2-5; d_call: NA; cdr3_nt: TGTGCCAGCAGCCCCTCTGGAGACCAAGAGACCCAGTACTTC; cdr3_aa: CASSPSGDQETQYF
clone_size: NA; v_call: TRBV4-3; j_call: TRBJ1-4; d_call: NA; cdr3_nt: TGCGCCAGCAGCGACACAAGGACTAATGAAAAACTGTTTTTT; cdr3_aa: CASSDTRTNEKLFF
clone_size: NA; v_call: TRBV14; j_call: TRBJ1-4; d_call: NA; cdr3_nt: TGTGCCAGCAGCCAAGAGCCAGTCTTGACTAATGAAAAACTGTTTTTT; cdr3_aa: CASSQEPVLTNEKLFF
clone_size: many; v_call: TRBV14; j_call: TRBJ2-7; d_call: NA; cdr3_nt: TGTGCCAGCAGCCAAGACGTCCCCTACGAGCAGTACTTC; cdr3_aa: CASSQDVPYEQYF
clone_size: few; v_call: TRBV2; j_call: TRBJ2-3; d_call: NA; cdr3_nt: TGTGCCAGCACTCGGAGCGCAGATACGCAGTATTTT; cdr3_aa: CASTRSADTQYF
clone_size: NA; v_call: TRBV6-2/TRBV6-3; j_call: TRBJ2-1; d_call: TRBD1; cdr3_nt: TGTGCCAGCGGAGGACAGGGCCAAGGGAATGAGCAGTTCTTC; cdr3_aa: CASGGQGQGNEQFF
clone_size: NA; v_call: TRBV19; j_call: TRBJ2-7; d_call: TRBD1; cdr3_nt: TGTGCCAGTAGTCTCAGAGCCGGGACAGGGACCTACGAGCAGTACTTC; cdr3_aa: CASSLRAGTGTYEQYF
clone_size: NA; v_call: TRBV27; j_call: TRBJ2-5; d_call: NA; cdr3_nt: TGTGCCAGCAGTTTATTGGGGTCAGGGGAGACCCAGTACTTC; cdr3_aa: CASSLLGSGETQYF
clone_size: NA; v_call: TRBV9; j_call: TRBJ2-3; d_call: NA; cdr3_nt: TGTGCCAGCAGCCAGCAAGTGTACCCAGATACGCAGTATTTT; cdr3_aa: CASSQQVYPDTQYF
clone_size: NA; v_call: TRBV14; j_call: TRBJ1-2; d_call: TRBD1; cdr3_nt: TGTGCCAGCAGCCACTTGACAGGGTCGACTAACTATGGCTACACCTTC; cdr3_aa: CASSHLTGSTNYGYTF
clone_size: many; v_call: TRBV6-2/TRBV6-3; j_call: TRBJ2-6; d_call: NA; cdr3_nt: TGTGCCAGCAGGTCCGTCTCTGGGGCCAACGTCCTGACTTTC; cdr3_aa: CASRSVSGANVLTF
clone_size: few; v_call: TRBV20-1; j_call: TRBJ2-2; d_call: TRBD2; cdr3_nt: TGCAGTGCTAGAGTGTTTGTAGCGGGAGGAACCGGGGAGCTGTTTTTT; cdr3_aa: CSARVFVAGGTGELFF
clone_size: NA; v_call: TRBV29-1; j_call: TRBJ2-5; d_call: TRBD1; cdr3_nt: TGCAGCGCCTTAACTCCGGGACAGGGGGAAGAGACCCAGTACTTC; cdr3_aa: CSALTPGQGEETQYF
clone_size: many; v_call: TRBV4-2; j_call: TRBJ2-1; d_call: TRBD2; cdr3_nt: TGTGCCAGCAGATACGCCGGTACTAGCGGGATTAACCCCTACAATGAGCAGTTCTTC; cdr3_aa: CASRYAGTSGINPYNEQFF
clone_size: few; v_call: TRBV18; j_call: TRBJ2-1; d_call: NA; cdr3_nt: TGTGCCAGCTCACCTGTGGAGGGGACCCTTCCCCTTATCCCCTATGAGCAGTTCTTC; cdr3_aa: CASSPVEGTLPLIPYEQFF
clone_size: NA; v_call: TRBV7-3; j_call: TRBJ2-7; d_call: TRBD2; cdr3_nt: TGTGCCAGCAGCTTAATGGGCGGGAGTATCACCCACGAGCAGTACTTC; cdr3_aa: CASSLMGGSITHEQYF
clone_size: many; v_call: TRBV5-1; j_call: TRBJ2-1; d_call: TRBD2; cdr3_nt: TGCGCCAGCACACGCCCCGGGGGGAGGGCCCGTAATGAGCAGTTCTTC; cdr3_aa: CASTRPGGRARNEQFF
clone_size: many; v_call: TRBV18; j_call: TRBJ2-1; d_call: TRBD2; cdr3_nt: TGTGCCAGCTCGGAAGCGGGAGGGCCCTACAATGAGCAGTTCTTC; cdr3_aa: CASSEAGGPYNEQFF
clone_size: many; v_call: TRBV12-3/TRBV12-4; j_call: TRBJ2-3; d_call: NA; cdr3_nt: TGTGCCAGCAGTTTGGCGAGGAGCACAGATACGCAGTATTTT; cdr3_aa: CASSLARSTDTQYF
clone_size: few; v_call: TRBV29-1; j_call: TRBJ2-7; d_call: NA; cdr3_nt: TGCAGCGTTGAAGAGAGAACCTACGAGCAGTACTTC; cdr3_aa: CSVEERTYEQYF
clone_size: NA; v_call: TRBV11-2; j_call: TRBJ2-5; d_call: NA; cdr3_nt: TGTGCCAGCAGCTACAGGCCCCCAGAGACCCAGTACTTC; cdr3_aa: CASSYRPPETQYF
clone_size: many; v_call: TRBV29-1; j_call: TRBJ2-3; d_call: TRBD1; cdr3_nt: TGCAGCGTTGGGGGACAGGGGCCGAGCACAGATACGCAGTATTTT; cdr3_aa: CSVGGQGPSTDTQYF
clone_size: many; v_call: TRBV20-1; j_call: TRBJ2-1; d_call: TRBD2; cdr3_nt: TGCAGTGCTAGTGGGCTAGCGGGAGGACAAAGCTCCTACAATGAGCAGTTCTTC; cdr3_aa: CSASGLAGGQSSYNEQFF
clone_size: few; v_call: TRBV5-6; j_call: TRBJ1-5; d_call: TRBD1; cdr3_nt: TGTGCCAGCAGCTCCAGGGGGCTCGGTCAGCCCCAGCATTTT; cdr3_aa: CASSSRGLGQPQHF
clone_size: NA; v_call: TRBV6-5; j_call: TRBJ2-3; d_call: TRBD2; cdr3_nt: TGTGCCAGCAGTTACGGGCTAGCGGGAGAAGGAGGCACAGATACGCAGTATTTT; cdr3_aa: CASSYGLAGEGGTDTQYF
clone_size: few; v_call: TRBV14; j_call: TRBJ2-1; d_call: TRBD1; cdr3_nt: TGTGCCAGCAGACCCACCGGGACAGGGGCCTACAATGAGCAGTTCTTC; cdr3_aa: CASRPTGTGAYNEQFF
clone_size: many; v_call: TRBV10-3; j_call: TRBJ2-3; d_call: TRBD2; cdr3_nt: TGTGCCATCAGTGATCCCCTAGCGGCCCAGGTCGGTACGCAGTATTTT; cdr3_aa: CAISDPLAAQVGTQYF
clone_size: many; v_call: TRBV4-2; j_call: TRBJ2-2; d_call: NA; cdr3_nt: TGTGCCAGCAGCCAAGGGAGCGGGAACACCGGGGAGCTGTTTTTT; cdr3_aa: CASSQGSGNTGELFF
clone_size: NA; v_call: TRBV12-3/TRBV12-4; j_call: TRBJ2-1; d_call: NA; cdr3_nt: TGTGCCAGCAGTCCCAACCCCCTGGGGACTTCGCATGAGCAGTTCTTC; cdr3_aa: CASSPNPLGTSHEQFF
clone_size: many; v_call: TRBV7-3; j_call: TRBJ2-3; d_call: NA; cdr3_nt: TGTGCCAGCAGCTTATCGAGAGGGGGGATAGATACGCAGTATTTT; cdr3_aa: CASSLSRGGIDTQYF
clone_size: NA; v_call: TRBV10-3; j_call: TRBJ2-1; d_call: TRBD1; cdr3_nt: TGTGCCATCAGTGAACCCGGGACAGGGCTCCACAATGAGCAGTTCTTC; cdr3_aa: CAISEPGTGLHNEQFF
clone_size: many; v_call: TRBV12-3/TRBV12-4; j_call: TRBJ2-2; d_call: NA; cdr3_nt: TGTGCCAGCAACCCCCGAGGTTTGACAGGAGACCTGAGCGAGGCCGGGGAGCTGTTTTTT; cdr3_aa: CASNPRGLTGDLSEAGELFF
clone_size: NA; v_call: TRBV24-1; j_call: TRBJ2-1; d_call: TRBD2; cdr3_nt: TGTGCCACCAGTCGCTATAGCGGGAACAATGAGCAGTTCTTC; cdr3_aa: CATSRYSGNNEQFF
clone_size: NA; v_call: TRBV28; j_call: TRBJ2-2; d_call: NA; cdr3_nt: TGTGCCAGTCTATCCAGGGTATGGGCCGGGGAGCTGTTTTTT; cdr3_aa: CASLSRVWAGELFF
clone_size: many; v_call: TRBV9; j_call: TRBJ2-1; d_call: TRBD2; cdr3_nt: TGTGCCAGCAGCGTAGCTACGGGGGGTGCGGGACAGTTCTTC; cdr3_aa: CASSVATGGAGQFF
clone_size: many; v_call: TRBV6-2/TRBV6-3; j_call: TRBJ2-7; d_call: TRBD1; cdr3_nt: TGTGCCAGCAGCCCCTCGGGACAGGCTAACGAGCAGTACTTC; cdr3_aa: CASSPSGQANEQYF
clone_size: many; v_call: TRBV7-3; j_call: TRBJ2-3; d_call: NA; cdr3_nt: TGTGCCAGCAGCCAACAGGGTGGATACACAGATACGCAGTATTTT; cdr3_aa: CASSQQGGYTDTQYF
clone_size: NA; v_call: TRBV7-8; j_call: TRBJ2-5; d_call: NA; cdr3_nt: TGTGCCAGCAGCAACGATGTAGCACCGGGCTCAAAGACCCAGTACTTC; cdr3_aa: CASSNDVAPGSKTQYF
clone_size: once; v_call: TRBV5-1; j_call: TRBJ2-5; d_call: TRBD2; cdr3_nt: TGCGCCAGCAGCTCCCTTCAGGGAGGGCTAGAGACCCAGTACTTC; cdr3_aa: CASSSLQGGLETQYF
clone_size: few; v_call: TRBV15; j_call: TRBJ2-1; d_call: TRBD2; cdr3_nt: TGTGCCACCAGCAGAGTTGCGGTCGGGAGGTTCTCCAATGAGCAGTTCTTC; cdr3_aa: CATSRVAVGRFSNEQFF
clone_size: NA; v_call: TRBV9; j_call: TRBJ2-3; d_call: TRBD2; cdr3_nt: TGTGCCAGCTGTAGCGGGATCTCGACGACAGATACGCAGTATTTT; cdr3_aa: CASCSGISTTDTQYF
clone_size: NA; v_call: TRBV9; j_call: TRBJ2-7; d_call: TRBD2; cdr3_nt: TGTGCCAGCAGCGTTGGTAGCGGGACCTACGAGCAGTACTTC; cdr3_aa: CASSVGSGTYEQYF
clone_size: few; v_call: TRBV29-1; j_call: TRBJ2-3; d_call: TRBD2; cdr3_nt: TGCAGCGTTGTGCTAGCGGGCGATACGCAGTATTTT; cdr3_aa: CSVVLAGDTQYF
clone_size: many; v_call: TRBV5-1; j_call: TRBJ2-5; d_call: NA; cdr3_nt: TGCGCCAGCAGCGGCGGAGGAAACAGGGGAATAGCGGGAGAGACCCAGTACTTC; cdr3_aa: CASSGGGNRGIAGETQYF
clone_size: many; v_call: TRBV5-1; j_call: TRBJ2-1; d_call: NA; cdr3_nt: TGCGCCAGCAGCCCCGGGGGGCCGGGACTTCAGTTCTTC; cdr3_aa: CASSPGGPGLQFF
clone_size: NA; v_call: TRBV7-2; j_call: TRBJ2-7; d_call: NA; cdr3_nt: TGTGCCAGCAGCCGAGGGGCAACAGGTGCCTACGAGCAGTACTTC; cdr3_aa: CASSRGATGAYEQYF
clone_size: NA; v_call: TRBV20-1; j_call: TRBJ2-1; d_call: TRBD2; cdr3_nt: TGCAGTGCAGGGGTAGCGGGTGTGAACAATGAGCAGTTCTTC; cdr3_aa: CSAGVAGVNNEQFF